The 32 T cell receptor beta chains below were found in one sample sequenced in a study of T cells in narcolepsy. Assay: immunoSEQ multiplex PCR; the TCRdb copy retains only in-frame clones and omits some. The data hold about 27,000 clones, with approximately 85% observed a single time. Sequenced: CD45RA- memory CD4+ T cells from PBMCs. The source of these receptors is a human donor with narcolepsy.

This chain links TRBV7-2 with TRBJ1-2; D is uncertain. V lost 2 bases to trimming and J lost 6 bases, with 16 bases between them. Germline-derived CDR1 and CDR2 are SGHTA and FQGNSA. There are 15 residues in the CDR3. CDR3 protein: CASSLSALLVNGYTF. Written as DNA, the CDR3 is TGTGCCAGCAGCTTATCTGCCTTACTCGTCAATGGCTACACCTTC.

The genes are TRBV11-3 and TRBJ2-3, with a possible D match to TRBD2 (6 bases). The V end lost 5 bases, the J end lost 4 bases, and 13 bases lay between the germline ends. The CDR3 loop spans 14 amino acids. Germline V lookup: CDR1 SGHNT, CDR2 YENEEA. The CDR3 spells CASSRSWRADTQYF. The CDR3 DNA reads TGTGCCAGCAGCCGGTCCTGGAGGGCAGATACGCAGTATTTT.

The chain joins TRBV15 to TRBJ1-2; D perhaps matches TRBD1 (6 bases). V lost 8 bases and J 8 bases, leaving 15 bases between the germline ends. Germline loops: CDR1 LNHNV, CDR2 YYDKDF (reference sequence). There are 12 residues in the CDR3. The CDR3 DNA follows: TGTGCCACCGGCCCAGGGGAAGTCGGCTACACCTTC. Encoded protein: CATGPGEVGYTF.

This chain connects TRBV5-1 to TRBJ1-5, with D possibly matching TRBD1 (5 bases). The V gene lost 0 bases and the J gene lost 7 bases, with 14 bases spanning the gap. This CDR3 comprises 15 residues. Germline V lookup: CDR1 SGHRS, CDR2 YFSETQ. The CDR3 is CASSLEGTGRQPQHF. The CDR3 DNA reads TGCGCCAGCAGCTTGGAGGGGACCGGGAGGCAGCCCCAGCATTTT.

The chain has TRBV19 and TRBJ2-1, with TRBD2 matching 8 bases. The junction had 11 bases not matched to a gene; V was cut back by 3 bases and J by 1 base. This CDR3 comprises 18 residues. The germline CDR1 and CDR2 sequences are LNHDA and SQIVND (reference sequence). Written as DNA, the CDR3 is TGTGCCAGTAGTATTGGAGGAGTAGCGGGGAGTTCCTACAATGAGCAGTTCTTC. Translating gives CASSIGGVAGSSYNEQFF.

This clone was seen only once. The rearrangement joins TRBV7-9 to TRBJ2-3; D perhaps matches TRBD2 (5 bases). Per germline, CDR1 SEHNR and CDR2 FQNEAQ (reference sequence). V was trimmed by 7 bases and J by 3 bases, leaving 14 bases between them. The CDR3 has 14 amino acids. CDR3 in amino acids: CASTLGVVTDTQYF. The CDR3 DNA reads TGTGCCAGCACCCTGGGAGTGGTGACAGATACGCAGTATTTT.

The chain employs TRBV6-5 and TRBJ1-5; the match to TRBD1 covers 9 bases. The CDR3 runs to 13 residues. In germline, CDR1 is MNHEY, CDR2 SVGAGI. With 6 bases clipped from V and 7 bases from J, the junction kept 4 bases outside the gene matches. The CDR3 coding sequence is TGTGCCAGCAGGGACAGGGGAGAGCAGCCCCAGCATTTT. It encodes CASRDRGEQPQHF.

This clone was counted a single time. The CDR3 region has the DNA TGTGCCAGCGGTACCGGATCCGCTCTCGAGCAGTACTTC. Protein: CASGTGSALEQYF. This chain uses TRBV2 with TRBJ2-7; no firm D call. The germline gives CDR1 SNHLY, CDR2 FYNNEI. The CDR3 runs to 13 residues. Trimming stripped 8 bases from V and 6 bases from J, with 17 bases between. The full variable domain, with the rest looked up from reference TRBV2 and TRBJ2-7, is EPEVTQTPSHQVTQMGQEVILRCVPISNHLYFYWYRQILGQKVEFLVSFYNNEISEKSEIFDDQFSVERPDGSNFTLKIRSTKLEDSAMYFCASGTGSALEQYFGPGTRLTVT.

The rearrangement links TRBV7-7 to TRBJ2-1; tentatively, D is TRBD2 (6 bases). The CDR3 consists of 15 residues. Deletions cut 0 bases from V and 6 bases from J, with 12 bases between. The germline V gene has CDR1 SSHAT and CDR2 FNYEAQ (reference sequence). In DNA, the CDR3 is TGTGCCAGCAGCTTAGCTAGCGGTAGGACCAATGAGCAGTTCTTC. Translated, it gives CASSLASGRTNEQFF.

As to this clone: The same CDR3 arises from other DNA sequences in this sample as well. The chain uses TRBV5-1 and TRBJ2-3; 7 bases are a match to TRBD2. The CDR3 extends over 17 amino acids. V lost 4 bases to trimming and J lost 0 bases; unmatched junction nucleotides: 11. The V gene's germline CDR1 is SGHRS and CDR2 YFSETQ. This CDR3 reads CASSLVLRGTSTDTQYF. CDR3 bases: TGCGCCAGCAGCCTGGTGTTGCGGGGGACTAGCACAGATACGCAGTATTTT. Looking up the rest from reference TRBV5-1 and TRBJ2-3 gives the full variable domain: KAGVTQTPRYLIKTRGQQVTLSCSPISGHRSVSWYQQTPGQGLQFLFEYFSETQRNKGNFPGRFSGRQFSNSRSEMNVSTLELGDSALYLCASSLVLRGTSTDTQYFGPGTRLTVL.

Regarding this clone: This specimen includes other DNA sequences encoding the same CDR3. Written as DNA, the CDR3 is TGTGCCAGCAGCGTAGATGCTCAGCAGCCCCAGCATTTT. Amino acids: CASSVDAQQPQHF. This chain joins TRBV9 and TRBJ1-5; D unresolved. The CDR3 is 13 residues long. Germline-derived CDR1 and CDR2 are SGDLS and YYNGEE. V was shortened by 0 bases and J by 7 bases, with 8 bases between the two germline ends.

This clone showed up just once. The chain has TRBV20-1 and TRBJ1-1; possibly TRBD1 for D (5 bases). Trimming left V 1 base short and J 11 bases short, with 11 bases between. The CDR3 extends over 11 amino acids. Germline assignment: CDR1 DFQATT and CDR2 SNEGSKA (reference sequence). CDR3 loop: CSARADKPAFF. The CDR3 DNA sequence: TGCAGTGCTAGAGCGGACAAGCCCGCTTTCTTT.

V is TRBV7-2 and J is TRBJ2-4; 8 bases align to TRBD2. With V trimmed by 2 bases and J by 0 bases, 0 bases remained unmatched. Germline CDR1 SGHTA, CDR2 FQGNSA. The CDR3 is 15 amino acids. CDR3 DNA sequence: TGTGCCAGCAGCTTACTAGCGGGAGCCAAAAACATTCAGTACTTC. It yields the protein CASSLLAGAKNIQYF.

This clone has a handful of counts. The J gene is TRBJ1-1, the V gene TRBV7-2; D not certain. V gave up 0 bases and J gave up 2 bases, with 10 bases separating them. Germline V CDR1 and CDR2: SGHTA, FQGNSA. CDR3 length equals 15 residues. CDR3 coding DNA: TGTGCCAGCAGCTTAGCGCTTATGGGTAACACTGAAGCTTTCTTT. The encoded protein is CASSLALMGNTEAFF.

The J gene is TRBJ1-3, the V gene TRBV7-9, with D unresolved. From germline, CDR1 is SEHNR and CDR2 FQNEAQ (reference sequence). This CDR3 comprises 16 residues. Trimming removed 3 bases at V and 0 bases at J, with 12 bases between. CDR3 DNA sequence: TGTGCCAGCAGCTTCGCCCACGGGAGCTCTGGAAACACCATATATTTT. This sequence encodes CASSFAHGSSGNTIYF.

This rearrangement joins TRBV5-1 to TRBJ2-2, with 8 nucleotides matching TRBD2. The CDR3 sequence is 16 residues long. J lost 7 bases, V lost 4 bases, and 12 bases had no gene match. Per germline, CDR1 SGHRS and CDR2 YFSETQ. CDR3 nucleotides: TGCGCCAGCAGCCCCCCGGGACTAGGAGGAGGCGGGGAGCTGTTTTTT. As protein: CASSPPGLGGGGELFF.

The rearrangement joins TRBV6-6 to TRBJ2-1; 9 positions match TRBD2. Germline V gives CDR1 MNHNY, CDR2 SVGAGI (reference sequence). This CDR3 is built from 15 residues. V lost 5 bases, J lost 4 bases, and 6 bases stayed unmatched. The CDR3 loop reads CASSKGTSSYNEQFF. The CDR3 DNA reads TGTGCCAGCAGTAAAGGGACTAGCAGTTACAATGAGCAGTTCTTC.

The rearrangement links TRBV18 to TRBJ1-1; D might be TRBD1 (5 bases). Germline V lookup: CDR1 KGHSH, CDR2 LQKENI. This CDR3 contains 13 residues. Trimming took 3 bases from V and 1 from J, leaving 6 bases between them. The CDR3 loop reads CASSPGENTEAFF. In nucleotides, the CDR3 is TGTGCCAGCTCACCGGGGGAGAACACTGAAGCTTTCTTT.

In its sample, this clone was seen once. The chain links TRBV7-9 to TRBJ1-3; D perhaps matches TRBD1 (6 bases). V gave up 6 bases and J gave up 0 bases, with 6 bases separating them. The CDR3 covers 13 residues. From germline, CDR1 is SEHNR and CDR2 FQNEAQ (reference sequence). The CDR3 loop is CASRQGSGNTIYF. The CDR3 nucleotides read TGTGCCAGCAGACAGGGCTCTGGAAACACCATATATTTT.

The V call is TRBV2, the J call TRBJ1-3; 7 nucleotides agree with TRBD1. Germline V CDR1 and CDR2: SNHLY, FYNNEI. There are 14 residues in the CDR3. The V gene end was trimmed by 7 bases and the J gene end by 7 bases; junction bases not matched to a gene: 10. CDR3 nucleotides: TGTGCCAGCAAAACGGACAGGAGGATGAACACCATATATTTT. It encodes CASKTDRRMNTIYF.

The chain links TRBV7-9 to TRBJ2-7; 15 positions agree with TRBD2. V lost 4 bases and J lost 3; bases outside the gene matches: 7. This CDR3 comprises 17 residues. CDR1 SEHNR and CDR2 FQNEAQ come from the germline V gene (reference sequence). In nucleotides, the CDR3 is TGTGCCAGCAGCTCCGGGACTAGCGGGAGGTCTGGCTACGAGCAGTACTTC. It yields the protein CASSSGTSGRSGYEQYF.

The sample holds one count of this clone. J is TRBJ1-1 and V is TRBV19; D remains ambiguous. The length of the CDR3 is 12 residues. V was clipped by 3 bases and J by 0 bases, with 2 bases between them. The germline V gene encodes CDR1 LNHDA and CDR2 SQIVND (reference sequence). DNA for the CDR3: TGTGCCAGTAGTATCCTGAACACTGAAGCTTTCTTT. This sequence encodes CASSILNTEAFF. Looking up the rest from reference TRBV19 and TRBJ1-1 gives the full variable domain: DGGITQSPKYLFRKEGQNVTLSCEQNLNHDAMYWYRQDPGQGLRLIYYSQIVNDFQKGDIAEGYSVSREKKESFPLTVTSAQKNPTAFYLCASSILNTEAFFGQGTRLTVV.

The chain joins TRBV5-1 to TRBJ2-1, with 7 positions matching TRBD2. From germline, CDR1 is SGHRS and CDR2 YFSETQ. The junction had 11 bases not matched to a gene; V was cut back by 4 bases and J by 4 bases. CDR3 length: 16 residues. The CDR3 reads CASSLRVVSGYNEQFF. The CDR3 DNA follows: TGCGCCAGCAGCCTACGGGTTGTTAGCGGGTACAATGAGCAGTTCTTC.

V gene TRBV4-3 combines with J gene TRBJ1-2, with 7 bases matching TRBD1. The CDR3 is made up of 14 amino acids. V trimming: 6 bases; J trimming: 7 bases; junction bases outside the gene matches: 11. Germline V gene lookup returns CDR1 LGHNA and CDR2 YSLEER. The CDR3: CASSGEGAVGGYTF. CDR3 nucleotides: TGCGCCAGCAGTGGGGAGGGGGCTGTCGGTGGCTACACCTTC.

The V gene is TRBV6-6, the J gene TRBJ1-4; D gene ambiguous. V shed 2 bases and J shed 0 bases, with 4 bases lying between them. The CDR3 covers 14 residues. Looked up from germline, CDR1 is MNHNY and CDR2 is SVGAGI (reference sequence). The CDR3 is CASSYGSTNEKLFF. CDR3 DNA sequence: TGTGCCAGCAGTTACGGGTCAACTAATGAAAAACTGTTTTTT.

The V gene is TRBV6-6, the J gene TRBJ1-5; D call uncertain. Germline V lookup: CDR1 MNHNY, CDR2 SVGAGI (reference sequence). The CDR3 has 12 amino acids. The V end lost 6 bases, the J end lost 11 bases, and 14 bases lay between the germline ends. The CDR3 sequence is CASSSDSRAQHF. Written as DNA, the CDR3 is TGTGCCAGCAGCTCAGATAGTAGGGCCCAGCATTTT.

V and J are TRBV14 and TRBJ2-5; D perhaps matches TRBD2 (6 bases). The J call is in doubt because the DNA end fits TRBJ2-7 better. The CDR3 is 14 amino acids. Germline V gene sequence: CDR1 SGHDN, CDR2 FVKESK. The CDR3: CASGWGGSSYEQYF. The CDR3 DNA follows: TGTGCCAGCGGCTGGGGAGGCAGCTCCTACGAGCAGTACTTC.

The chain carries TRBV5-1 and TRBJ2-2, with D perhaps TRBD2 (5 bases). V lost 4 bases, J lost 11 bases, and 12 bases lay in between. The germline V gene has CDR1 SGHRS and CDR2 YFSETQ. This CDR3 spans 12 amino acids. The CDR3 DNA is TGCGCCAGCAGCCCCGACTACCTTGAGCTGTTTTTT. Protein product: CASSPDYLELFF.

The V and J genes are TRBV9 and TRBJ2-3; maybe TRBD2 (6 bases). The ends were cut back, 0 bases at V and 1 base at J, with 21 bases in the middle. CDR3 length equals 19 residues. Germline V CDR1 and CDR2: SGDLS, YYNGEE. The CDR3 DNA reads as TGTGCCAGCAGCGTAGAATCGGGCCCGGGACTTAGGGGCACAGATACGCAGTATTTT. It encodes CASSVESGPGLRGTDTQYF.

V usage is TRBV6-6 and J usage is TRBJ2-1, with D perhaps TRBD1 or TRBD2 (5 bases each). This CDR3 comprises 15 residues. Germline V lookup: CDR1 MNHNY, CDR2 SVGAGI (reference sequence). Trimming pared 5 bases from V and 4 bases from J, leaving 15 bases between. This CDR3 is CASSDGTSTYNEQFF. Here the CDR3 DNA reads TGTGCCAGCAGTGACGGGACGAGTACTTACAATGAGCAGTTCTTC.

This clone was counted only a few times. This sequence joins TRBV6-1 and TRBJ1-3; D is uncertain. The CDR3 has 13 residues. Trimming shortened V by 7 bases and J by 0 bases, and 7 bases separated the two germline ends. Germline loops: CDR1 MNHNS, CDR2 SASEGT. The CDR3 loop reads CASNFNSGNTIYF. The CDR3 region has the DNA TGTGCCAGCAACTTCAACTCTGGAAACACCATATATTTT.

The V gene is TRBV5-6, the J gene TRBJ1-3; D is ambiguous. Trimming removed 6 bases at V and 4 bases at J, with 11 bases between. CDR1 and CDR2 (germline): SGHDT, YYEEEE. The CDR3 contains 13 residues. CDR3 region: CASKEKIGNTIYF. For the CDR3, the DNA is TGTGCCAGCAAGGAGAAGATCGGAAACACCATATATTTT.